Included here is one T cell receptor beta chain sequence, with context. Measured with immunoSEQ multiplex PCR; TCRdb has only the in-frame clones, and not every one. The profile shows tens of thousands of clones, 82% of them singletons. The data stem from a study of blood T cell repertoires in COVID-19. The wider study: Sample material is recorded as cDNA or gDNA derived from T cells, B-cell-depleted T cells, or PBMCs.

V shed 4 bases and J 2 bases; nucleotides not matched to a gene: 4. Germline lookup yields CDR1 MGHRA and CDR2 YSYEKL. This CDR3 contains 15 residues. The genes are TRBV4-1 and TRBJ2-7, with 11 bases lining up with TRBD2. The TCR originated in a human donor in a cohort sampled during active COVID-19. Material: peripheral blood. The CDR3: CASSLLAGGTYEQYF. The CDR3 DNA is TGCGCCAGCAGCCTTCTAGCGGGGGGAACCTACGAGCAGTACTTC.